Below, 21 T cell receptor beta chains from the same sample are listed, as sequenced in a study of cytomegalovirus exposure and HLA in healthy donors. This PCR relied on a set of 60 Vbeta primers and 13 Jbeta primers. Measured with immunoSEQ multiplex PCR; TCRdb has only the in-frame clones, and not every one. The sample contains roughly 170,000 clones, 75% to 85% of which appear only once. The sequenced material came from PBMCs. These receptors were taken from a man aged 25-45 years in good health and CMV-seropositive.

The chain recombines TRBV19 with TRBJ1-5; D uncertain. The CDR3 runs to 15 residues. Germline assignment: CDR1 LNHDA and CDR2 SQIVND (reference sequence). Trimming pared 3 bases from V and 1 base from J, leaving 10 bases between. CDR3 sequence: CASSMGPYSNQPQHF. The CDR3 nucleotides are TGTGCCAGTAGTATGGGCCCGTACAGCAATCAGCCCCAGCATTTT. The whole variable domain, filled in from reference TRBV19 and TRBJ1-5, reads DGGITQSPKYLFRKEGQNVTLSCEQNLNHDAMYWYRQDPGQGLRLIYYSQIVNDFQKGDIAEGYSVSREKKESFPLTVTSAQKNPTAFYLCASSMGPYSNQPQHFGDGTRLSIL.

The chain is built from TRBV19 and TRBJ2-3; 13 bases agree with TRBD2. Germline V gene lookup returns CDR1 LNHDA and CDR2 SQIVND (reference sequence). Germline trimming cut 5 bases from V and 0 bases from J; bases unmatched to any gene: 2. The CDR3 sequence is 16 residues long. The DNA of the CDR3 is TGTGCCAGTAGTCCGGGACTAGCGGGAAGCACAGATACGCAGTATTTT. Translated: CASSPGLAGSTDTQYF.

The chain joins TRBV11-2 to TRBJ2-1; TRBD2 aligns across 10 bases. CDR1 is SGHAT and CDR2 is FQNNGV in the germline V gene. The CDR3 is made up of 16 amino acids. V lost 0 bases and J lost 6; bases outside the gene matches: 5. Here the CDR3 reads CASSLDLASGSNEQFF. The DNA of the CDR3 is TGTGCCAGCAGCTTAGATTTGGCTAGCGGGAGCAATGAGCAGTTCTTC.

The V and J genes are TRBV4-3 and TRBJ2-7, with D maybe TRBD2 (5 bases). CDR1 is LGHNA, CDR2 YSLEER, per germline. This CDR3 is 15 amino acids long. V dropped 2 bases and J dropped 0 bases, with 11 bases sitting between them. In DNA form, the CDR3 reads TGCGCCAGCAGCCAAACTAGGACCAGCTCCTACGAGCAGTACTTC. Its protein is CASSQTRTSSYEQYF.

J is TRBJ1-4 and V is TRBV6-1; 7 bases fit TRBD1. The CDR3 is made up of 14 amino acids. CDR1 MNHNS and CDR2 SASEGT come from the germline V gene. Trimming at V came to 7 bases and at J to 7 bases, leaving 9 bases not matched to a gene. CDR3 nucleotides: TGTGCCAGCATTCGACAGGGTTTGAGTGAAAAACTGTTTTTT. It encodes CASIRQGLSEKLFF.

The chain couples TRBV30 to TRBJ1-5; TRBD1 matches 9 bases. CDR1 is GTSNPN and CDR2 is SVGIG in the germline V gene (reference sequence). Trimming removed 0 bases from V and 2 bases from J; junction bases left unmatched: 5. The CDR3 spans 16 residues. Here the CDR3 DNA reads TGTGCCTGGAGTGTGAATTGGGACAGGGGCAATCAGCCCCAGCATTTT. Translating it yields CAWSVNWDRGNQPQHF.

This sequence joins TRBV15 and TRBJ2-1; tentative D call: TRBD2 (5 bases). Germline lookup yields CDR1 LNHNV and CDR2 YYDKDF (reference sequence). Trimming took 3 bases from V and 0 from J, leaving 6 bases between them. The CDR3 totals 14 residues. The CDR3 region has the DNA TGTGCCACCAGCAGTGGGAGCTCCTACAATGAGCAGTTCTTC. Translation gives CATSSGSSYNEQFF.

The chain couples TRBV5-6 to TRBJ2-3; 8 positions agree with TRBD2. The germline CDR1 and CDR2 sequences are SGHDT and YYEEEE. Losses at the gene ends were 3 bases for V and 7 bases for J; bases not matched to a gene: 4. CDR3 size: 13 residues. CDR3 sequence: CASSSGLAHTQYF. CDR3 DNA sequence: TGTGCCAGCAGCTCCGGACTAGCTCATACGCAGTATTTT. Complete variable domain (other parts from reference TRBV5-6 and TRBJ2-3): DAGVTQSPTHLIKTRGQQVTLRCSPKSGHDTVSWYQQALGQGPQFIFQYYEEEERQRGNFPDRFSGHQFPNYSSELNVNALLLGDSALYLCASSSGLAHTQYFGPGTRLTVL.

The chain employs TRBV7-2 and TRBJ2-3; 14 positions match TRBD2. Germline V lookup: CDR1 SGHTA, CDR2 FQGNSA. This CDR3 comprises 17 residues. Unmatched junction bases numbered 6, after V lost 4 bases and J lost 3 bases. The CDR3 here is CASSSRTSGGWTDTQYF. For the CDR3, the DNA is TGTGCCAGCAGCTCCAGGACTAGCGGGGGGTGGACAGATACGCAGTATTTT. Full variable domain (remainder filled in from reference TRBV7-2 and TRBJ2-3): GAGVSQSPSNKVTEKGKDVELRCDPISGHTALYWYRQSLGQGLEFLIYFQGNSAPDKSGLPSDRFSAERTGGSVSTLTIQRTQQEDSAVYLCASSSRTSGGWTDTQYFGPGTRLTVL.

J is TRBJ2-7 and V is TRBV18; 9 nucleotides match TRBD1. Germline CDR1 reads KGHSH; CDR2 reads LQKENI. Trimming at V came to 5 bases and at J to 4 bases, leaving 6 bases not matched to a gene. The CDR3 has 14 amino acids. The CDR3 protein is CASSEDRGSYEQYF. DNA for the CDR3: TGTGCCAGCTCAGAGGACAGGGGATCGTACGAGCAGTACTTC.

This chain joins TRBV28 and TRBJ2-4, with D possibly matching TRBD1 (6 bases). V was shortened by 5 bases and J by 6 bases, with 8 bases between the two germline ends. Germline values: CDR1 MDHEN, CDR2 SYDVKM. This CDR3 is 12 amino acids long. For the CDR3, the DNA is TGTGCCAGCAGTAGGGACATAAACATTCAGTACTTC. Amino acid sequence: CASSRDINIQYF.

This clone was seen a few times. CDR3 nucleotides: TGTGCCAGCAGCTTAGAGAACACCGGGGAGCTGTTTTTT. Translating it yields CASSLENTGELFF. This chain connects TRBV6-1 to TRBJ2-2; D gene uncertain. Trimming took off 6 bases at V and 1 base at J, with 6 bases between the two ends. This CDR3 contains 13 residues. Looked up from germline, CDR1 is MNHNS and CDR2 is SASEGT.

This chain uses TRBV28 with TRBJ1-1; D is ambiguous. Trimming removed 1 base at V and 0 bases at J, with 9 bases between. This CDR3 contains 15 residues. Germline CDR1 and CDR2: MDHEN and SYDVKM. The CDR3 coding sequence is TGTGCCAGCAGTTTATCCCGAACAGTGAACACTGAAGCTTTCTTT. Protein product: CASSLSRTVNTEAFF.

This chain joins TRBV27 and TRBJ2-7; the D is unclear. The CDR3 loop spans 15 amino acids. Germline V CDR1 and CDR2: MNHEY, SMNVEV (reference sequence). Trimming took off 0 bases at V and 0 bases at J, with 9 bases between the two ends. This CDR3 reads CASSLSFRFSYEQYF. DNA of the CDR3: TGTGCCAGCAGTTTATCGTTCAGGTTCTCCTACGAGCAGTACTTC.

The V call is TRBV13, the J call TRBJ2-3; weak D call: TRBD2 (7 bases). The CDR3 has 14 amino acids. Per the germline V gene, CDR1 is PRHDT and CDR2 is FYEKMQ (reference sequence). Trimming took off 9 bases at V and 6 bases at J, with 19 bases between the two ends. The CDR3 here is CARAGDWRGDTQYF. The CDR3 nucleotides read TGTGCCAGGGCGGGGGACTGGAGGGGGGATACGCAGTATTTT.

This clone was seen just once. The chain carries TRBV6-6 and TRBJ2-3; perhaps TRBD2 as D (6 bases). CDR3 size: 14 residues. The germline V gene encodes CDR1 MNHNY and CDR2 SVGAGI (reference sequence). V lost 5 bases and J 4 bases, leaving 13 bases between the germline ends. DNA of the CDR3: TGTGCCAGCAGTCCTACGGGACTTTCAGATACGCAGTATTTT. Amino acids: CASSPTGLSDTQYF.

This chain links TRBV6-5 with TRBJ2-3, with unresolved D. Germline values: CDR1 MNHEY, CDR2 SVGAGI. Trimming took off 6 bases at V and 2 bases at J, with 12 bases between the two ends. The CDR3 loop spans 14 amino acids. CDR3 bases: TGTGCCAGCAGCCGAGGATCGTACACAGATACGCAGTATTTT. Translation: CASSRGSYTDTQYF.

J is TRBJ2-7 and V is TRBV27; TRBD1 matches at 10 bases. Trimming removed 5 bases from V and 2 bases from J; junction bases left unmatched: 12. This CDR3 is built from 17 residues. Germline CDR1 MNHEY, CDR2 SMNVEV (reference sequence). CDR3 coding DNA: TGTGCCAGCAGTCCGCCCCGGGGACAGGGGTTCCCCTACGAGCAGTACTTC. Residues: CASSPPRGQGFPYEQYF.

The CDR3 sequence: CASSPAGQGYSPLHF. CDR3 coding DNA: TGCGCCAGCAGCCCCGCAGGACAGGGTTATTCACCCCTCCACTTT. The V gene is TRBV5-1, the J gene TRBJ1-6, with TRBD1 matching 8 bases. The CDR3 sequence is 15 residues long. Trimming at V came to 4 bases and at J to 8 bases, leaving 8 bases not matched to a gene. Per germline, CDR1 SGHRS and CDR2 YFSETQ.

This clone appeared a few times. The chain combines TRBV6-6 with TRBJ1-2; TRBD1 matches 9 bases. CDR1 is MNHNY, CDR2 SVGAGI, per germline (reference sequence). The CDR3 has 14 residues. The J segment lost 2 bases and the V segment lost 5 bases, leaving 3 bases of the junction unmatched. CDR3 nucleotides: TGTGCCAGCAGTGAGGACAGGGGAAACTATGGCTACACCTTC. Amino acids: CASSEDRGNYGYTF.

The chain links TRBV28 to TRBJ2-7; 11 positions match TRBD2. V shed 2 bases, J shed 3 bases, and the junction held 9 bases outside the gene matches. CDR1 is MDHEN and CDR2 is SYDVKM in the germline V gene. The CDR3 contains 17 residues. In DNA form, the CDR3 reads TGTGCCAGCAGTTTACCTGGACTAGCGGGCGGCCACTACGAGCAGTACTTC. Residues: CASSLPGLAGGHYEQYF.